This T cell receptor (beta chain) emerged from a study of blood T cell repertoires in COVID-19. For the study at large: Specimens from acute and convalescent COVID-19 originated in the United States, Italy and Spain. The analysed material was cDNA or gDNA that came from T cells, B-cell-depleted T cells, or PBMCs.

Original data processing: It was from reference gene primer amplification that nucleated cell counts were estimated. Generated by immunoSEQ multiplex PCR, the TCRdb table keeps only in-frame clones and is missing some. V, J and clone size were drawn from that table, and D and trimming were deduced from the DNA. The sample lists approximately 140,000 clones, over 65% occurring once. This CDR3 spans 16 amino acids. V gave up 0 bases and J gave up 0 bases, with 9 bases separating them. Germline CDR1 and CDR2: MNHEY and SVGAGI. The TCR comes from a man in his 70s with acute or convalescent COVID-19. J is TRBJ1-3 and V is TRBV6-5, with D tentatively TRBD1 (5 bases). The sequencing input was peripheral blood. CDR3 nucleotides: TGTGCCAGCAGTTACTCGACAGTTCTCTCTGGAAACACCATATATTTT. Its protein is CASSYSTVLSGNTIYF.